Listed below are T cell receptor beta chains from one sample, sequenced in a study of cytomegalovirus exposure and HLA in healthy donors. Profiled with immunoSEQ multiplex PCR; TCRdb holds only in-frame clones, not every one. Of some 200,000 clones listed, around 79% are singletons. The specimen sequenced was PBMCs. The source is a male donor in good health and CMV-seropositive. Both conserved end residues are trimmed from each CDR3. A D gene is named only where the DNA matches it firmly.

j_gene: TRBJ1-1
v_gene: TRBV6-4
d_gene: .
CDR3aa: ASRAGGGEAF

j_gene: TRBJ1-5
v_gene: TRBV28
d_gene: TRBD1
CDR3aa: ASSLPGTGIMGMNQPQH

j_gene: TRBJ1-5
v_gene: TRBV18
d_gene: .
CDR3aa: ASSPAGINQPQH

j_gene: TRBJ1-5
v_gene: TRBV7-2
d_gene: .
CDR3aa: ASSLYGGMSNQPQH

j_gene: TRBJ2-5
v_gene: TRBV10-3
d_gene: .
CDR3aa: AISPAGTQETQY

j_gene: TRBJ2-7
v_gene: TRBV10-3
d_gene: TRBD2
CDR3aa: AVSTSGGVIEQY

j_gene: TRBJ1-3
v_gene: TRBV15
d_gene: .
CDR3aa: ATSRAPGSGNTIY

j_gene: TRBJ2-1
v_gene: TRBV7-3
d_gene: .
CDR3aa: ASSHIGTSYNEQF

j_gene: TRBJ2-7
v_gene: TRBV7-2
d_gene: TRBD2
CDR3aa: ASSLVSGGREQY

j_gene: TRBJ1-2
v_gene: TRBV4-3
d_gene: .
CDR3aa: ASSQDWTGGDGYT

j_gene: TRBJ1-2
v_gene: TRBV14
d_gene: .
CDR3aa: ASSQLVNYGYT